This TCR beta chain originates from a study of blood T cell repertoires in COVID-19. V shed 1 base and J shed 5 bases, with 13 bases lying between them. The CDR3 totals 14 residues. Germline V gives CDR1 SGHRS, CDR2 YFSETQ. TCRdb's copy holds only in-frame clones and misses some; the assay was immunoSEQ multiplex PCR. The table lists 150,000 to 200,000 clones, 84% of them singletons, with 3% to 3.5% in the top ten. The receptor was isolated from a woman under 40 who had been exposed to COVID-19. The sequenced sample consisted of PBMCs or T cells enriched from blood (not recorded which). This sequence joins TRBV5-1 and TRBJ2-7; weak D call: TRBD1 (6 bases). The CDR3 DNA reads TGCGCCAGCAGCTTGACAGGGCTCCAGGACGAGCAGTACTTC. This gives the protein CASSLTGLQDEQYF.